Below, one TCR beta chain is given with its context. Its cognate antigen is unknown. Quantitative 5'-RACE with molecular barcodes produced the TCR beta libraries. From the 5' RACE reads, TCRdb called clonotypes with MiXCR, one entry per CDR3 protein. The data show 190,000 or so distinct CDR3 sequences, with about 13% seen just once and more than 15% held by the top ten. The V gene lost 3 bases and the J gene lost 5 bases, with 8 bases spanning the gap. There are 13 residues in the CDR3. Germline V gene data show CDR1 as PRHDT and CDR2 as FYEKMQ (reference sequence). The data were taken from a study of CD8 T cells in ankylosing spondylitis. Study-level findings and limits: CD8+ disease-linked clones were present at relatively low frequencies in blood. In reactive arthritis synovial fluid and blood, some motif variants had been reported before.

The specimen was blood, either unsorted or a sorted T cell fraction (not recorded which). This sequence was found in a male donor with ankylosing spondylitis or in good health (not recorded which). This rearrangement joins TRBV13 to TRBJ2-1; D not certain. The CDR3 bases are TGTGCCAGCAGCTTCCTAGGAAACAATGAGCAGTTCTTC. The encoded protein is CASSFLGNNEQFF.